These 6 T cell receptor beta chains were all obtained from the same sample, sequenced in a study of technical replicates of blood from a handful of donors. Only in-frame clones appear in the TCRdb table, and some are missing; sequencing was by immunoSEQ multiplex PCR. The table records roughly 80,000 clones, 89% of them present only once. Sequenced: T cells isolated from PBMCs. The receptors here all came from a human donor in good health.

The rearrangement joins TRBV15 to TRBJ2-2, with D hard to call. V lost 1 base, J lost 7 bases, and 4 bases lay in between. From germline, CDR1 is LNHNV and CDR2 YYDKDF (reference sequence). The CDR3 contains 12 residues. This chain's CDR3 is CATSRALGELFF. The CDR3 nucleotides are TGTGCCACCAGCAGAGCTCTCGGGGAGCTGTTTTTT.

The V and J genes are TRBV28 and TRBJ2-7; TRBD2 agrees at 11 bases. Trimming at V came to 5 bases and at J to 9 bases, leaving 12 bases not matched to a gene. CDR1 MDHEN and CDR2 SYDVKM come from the germline V gene. The CDR3 contains 15 residues. In nucleotides, the CDR3 is TGTGCCAGCAGTCTGTCGGCTAGCGGGAGGCCCGGGCAGTACTTC. Its protein product is CASSLSASGRPGQYF.

The rearrangement joins TRBV6-5 to TRBJ2-2; 8 positions agree with TRBD2. Germline lookup yields CDR1 MNHEY and CDR2 SVGAGI. CDR3 length: 13 amino acids. J gave up 0 bases and V 11 bases, and 2 bases lay outside the gene matches. CDR3 amino acids: CAVSGANTGELFF. The CDR3 DNA reads as TGTGCCGTTAGCGGGGCGAACACCGGGGAGCTGTTTTTT.

The chain recombines TRBV5-4 with TRBJ2-1; 9 nucleotides agree with TRBD2. After removal of 0 bases from V and 0 bases from J, the junction contained 4 bases not matched to a gene. Germline V gives CDR1 SGHNT, CDR2 YYREEE (reference sequence). The CDR3 has 17 amino acids. CDR3 nucleotide sequence: TGTGCCAGCAGCTTGGCCAGAGCGGGGGGCTCCTACAATGAGCAGTTCTTC. As protein: CASSLARAGGSYNEQFF.

This chain joins TRBV9 and TRBJ2-1, with D possibly matching TRBD1 (5 bases). This CDR3 region has 13 residues. V lost 1 base and J lost 10, with 12 bases in between. Germline CDR1 SGDLS, CDR2 YYNGEE. CDR3 coding DNA: TGTGCCAGCAGCGTATCCCCAGGGAACGAGCAGTTCTTC. This encodes CASSVSPGNEQFF.

The V and J genes are TRBV13 and TRBJ2-7; no clear D gene. The germline gives CDR1 PRHDT, CDR2 FYEKMQ (reference sequence). The CDR3 contains 15 residues. V dropped 5 bases and J dropped 1 base, with 15 bases sitting between them. The CDR3 loop reads CASSIRGPSSYEQYF. The CDR3 DNA follows: TGTGCCAGCAGCATACGAGGCCCATCGTCCTACGAGCAGTACTTC.